These 20 T cell receptor beta chains were sequenced from one sample in a study of shared clonotypes between healthy human individuals. The method was immunoSEQ multiplex PCR; TCRdb's version includes in-frame clones alone and lacks a portion of them. The repertoire holds 2 million to 2.5 million clones, with under 97% as singletons. Sequenced input: naive CD4+ T cells sorted from blood. The subset: CD45RA+ positively selected. The receptors were sampled from a man aged 18 to 30 in good health.

This clone was recorded only once. Other DNA sequences in this sample translate to the same CDR3. V and J are TRBV29-1 and TRBJ2-7, with 12 bases that match TRBD2. This CDR3 comprises 14 residues. Germline V lookup: CDR1 SQVTM, CDR2 ANQGSEA. The ends lost 4 bases at V and 3 bases at J; junction bases unmatched: 4. The CDR3 bases are TGCAGCGTTGCCCCGGGACTAGCGGGCTACGAGCAGTACTTC. Translation gives CSVAPGLAGYEQYF.

V is TRBV28 and J is TRBJ2-3, with TRBD1 as a possible D gene (6 bases). V gave up 4 bases and J gave up 5 bases, with 22 bases separating them. This CDR3 has 17 residues. From germline, CDR1 is MDHEN and CDR2 SYDVKM. CDR3 protein: CASSYVVWGQGGDTQYF. The CDR3 DNA sequence: TGTGCCAGCAGTTATGTCGTGTGGGGGCAGGGTGGAGATACGCAGTATTTT.

On this clone: The identical CDR3 is also encoded by other nucleotide sequences in the sample. The chain links TRBV6-6 to TRBJ2-5; 7 bases line up with TRBD2. The J segment lost 5 bases and the V segment lost 2 bases, leaving 2 bases of the junction unmatched. The CDR3 length is 13 residues. Germline CDR1 and CDR2: MNHNY and SVGAGI (reference sequence). The CDR3 DNA sequence: TGTGCCAGCAGTTACGGGCGGGGGGAGACCCAGTACTTC. This gives the protein CASSYGRGETQYF.

This chain joins TRBV7-9 and TRBJ1-6, with a weak D call TRBD1 (5 bases). V gave up 1 base and J gave up 6 bases, with 13 bases separating them. The CDR3 is 16 residues long. The V gene's germline CDR1 is SEHNR and CDR2 FQNEAQ (reference sequence). CDR3 protein: CASSLGEQVLNSPLHF. Written as DNA, the CDR3 is TGTGCCAGCAGCTTAGGCGAACAGGTCCTTAATTCACCCCTCCACTTT.

V usage is TRBV6-5 and J usage is TRBJ1-2; the match to TRBD1 covers 7 bases. The CDR3 length is 13 residues. After removal of 6 bases from V and 8 bases from J, the junction contained 9 bases not matched to a gene. CDR1 and CDR2 from the germline V gene are MNHEY and SVGAGI. For the CDR3, the DNA is TGTGCCAGCAGGCGACAGGGAGCGCGAGGCTACACCTTC. Translating gives CASRRQGARGYTF.

The gene calls are TRBV9 and TRBJ1-1; possibly TRBD1 for D (6 bases). The length of the CDR3 is 15 residues. The germline V gene encodes CDR1 SGDLS and CDR2 YYNGEE. Trimming pared 4 bases from V and 1 base from J, leaving 14 bases between. This chain's CDR3 is CASSPGRTANTEAFF. CDR3 nucleotides: TGTGCCAGCAGCCCTGGGAGGACAGCGAACACTGAAGCTTTCTTT. The whole variable domain, remainder taken from reference TRBV9 and TRBJ1-1, is DSGVTQTPKHLITATGQRVTLRCSPRSGDLSVYWYQQSLDQGLQFLIQYYNGEERAKGNILERFSAQQFPDLHSELNLSSLELGDSALYFCASSPGRTANTEAFFGQGTRLTVV.

A word on this clone: In the same sample, other DNA sequences code for this CDR3. The chain employs TRBV5-1 and TRBJ2-7, with D possibly being TRBD2 (6 bases). CDR1 and CDR2 (germline): SGHRS, YFSETQ. Trimming removed 0 bases from V and 2 bases from J, with 12 bases in between. The CDR3 spans 15 residues. The CDR3 nucleotides read TGCGCCAGCAGCTTGGCCGGGACTGGGACCTACGAGCAGTACTTC. This codes for CASSLAGTGTYEQYF.

On this clone: Other DNA sequences in the sample encode the same CDR3. This rearrangement joins TRBV5-4 to TRBJ2-1, with 10 bases aligning to TRBD2. Germline V CDR1 and CDR2: SGHNT, YYREEE (reference sequence). V was clipped by 4 bases and J by 4 bases; unmatched bases: 8. The CDR3 runs to 16 residues. CDR3 sequence reads: CASSLGGTSVYNEQFF. The CDR3 region has the DNA TGTGCCAGCAGCCTGGGGGGGACTAGCGTATACAATGAGCAGTTCTTC. The full variable domain, with the rest looked up from reference TRBV5-4 and TRBJ2-1, is ETGVTQSPTHLIKTRGQQVTLRCSSQSGHNTVSWYQQALGQGPQFIFQYYREEENGRGNFPPRFSGLQFPNYSSELNVNALELDDSALYLCASSLGGTSVYNEQFFGPGTRLTVL.

Comments on this clone: This sample includes further DNA sequences coding for the same CDR3. The V gene is TRBV18, the J gene TRBJ1-2, with D hard to call. CDR1 KGHSH and CDR2 LQKENI come from the germline V gene. Trimming cost V 3 bases and J 0 bases, with 5 bases left between them. This CDR3 contains 13 residues. The CDR3 coding sequence is TGTGCCAGCTCACCTACGACTAACTATGGCTACACCTTC. It translates to CASSPTTNYGYTF.

The chain joins TRBV19 to TRBJ1-5, with 8 bases fitting TRBD1. The CDR3 runs to 16 residues. Looked up from germline, CDR1 is LNHDA and CDR2 is SQIVND (reference sequence). J was trimmed by 4 bases and V by 4 bases; bases with no gene match: 9. The DNA for the CDR3 is TGTGCCAGTAGTACCTCCCACCGACAGGGGAATCAGCCCCAGCATTTT. Residues: CASSTSHRQGNQPQHF.

The chain recombines TRBV13 with TRBJ2-7, with 9 bases matching TRBD1. The germline V gene encodes CDR1 PRHDT and CDR2 FYEKMQ (reference sequence). This CDR3 has 14 residues. V was pared by 5 bases and J by 5 bases, with 7 bases of the junction left unmatched. DNA for the CDR3: TGTGCCAGCAGCCATCCGGGACAGGGCAACGAGCAGTACTTC. Translating it yields CASSHPGQGNEQYF.

This clone occurred once. V gene TRBV6-6 combines with J gene TRBJ1-3; D is perhaps TRBD1 (6 bases). Germline V gene data show CDR1 as MNHNY and CDR2 as SVGAGI (reference sequence). V lost 6 bases, J lost 1 base, and 10 bases lay in between. There are 14 residues in the CDR3. CDR3 sequence: CASRLGGSGNTIYF. CDR3 bases: TGTGCCAGCAGGCTAGGGGGATCTGGAAACACCATATATTTT.

V gene TRBV2 combines with J gene TRBJ2-7; possible D gene TRBD1, 5 bases. CDR1 and CDR2 (germline): SNHLY, FYNNEI. This CDR3 is built from 13 residues. Trimming removed 5 bases from V and 6 bases from J, with 14 bases in between. The CDR3 DNA follows: TGTGCCAGCAGTCCCCAGGGTATGAGCGAGCAGTACTTC. Its translation is CASSPQGMSEQYF.

J is TRBJ1-2 and V is TRBV4-1; D ambiguous. Germline V gives CDR1 MGHRA, CDR2 YSYEKL. Trimming took off 3 bases at V and 4 bases at J, with 9 bases between the two ends. This CDR3 region has 13 residues. CDR3 nucleotides: TGCGCCAGCAGCCATCGGGAAGGCTATGGCTACACCTTC. Protein sequence: CASSHREGYGYTF.

The rearrangement joins TRBV4-3 to TRBJ2-1, with D tentatively TRBD1 or TRBD2 (5 bases each). The V gene lost 2 bases and the J gene lost 0 bases, with 11 bases spanning the gap. CDR1 and CDR2 from the germline V gene are LGHNA and YSLEER. This CDR3 has 16 amino acids. As DNA, the CDR3 is TGCGCCAGCAGCCAACTAGGGACCTTCTCCTACAATGAGCAGTTCTTC. Protein: CASSQLGTFSYNEQFF.

This clone has only one observation. The CDR3 sequence: CASSVDGSAGGSQYF. As DNA, the CDR3 is TGTGCCAGCAGCGTAGACGGGAGTGCGGGTGGGTCCCAGTACTTC. The V and J genes are TRBV9 and TRBJ2-5; D may be TRBD2 (6 bases). V lost 0 bases, J lost 9 bases, and 18 bases lay in between. In germline, CDR1 is SGDLS, CDR2 YYNGEE. This CDR3 is built from 15 residues.

The chain couples TRBV5-1 to TRBJ2-2, with D perhaps TRBD2 (5 bases). V lost 1 base and J lost 1, with 8 bases in between. The CDR3 sequence is 15 residues long. CDR1 and CDR2 (germline): SGHRS, YFSETQ. The CDR3 is CASSLSGKNTGELFF. In DNA, the CDR3 is TGCGCCAGCAGCTTGTCCGGGAAGAACACCGGGGAGCTGTTTTTT.

CDR3 loop: CASSRLAGTYNEQFF. The DNA for the CDR3 is TGTGCCAGCAGCCGCTTAGCGGGGACCTACAATGAGCAGTTCTTC. The chain recombines TRBV11-2 with TRBJ2-1, with 8 bases matching TRBD2. The CDR3 consists of 15 residues. The junction had 5 bases not matched to a gene; V was cut back by 5 bases and J by 2 bases. CDR1 and CDR2 (germline): SGHAT, FQNNGV.

In regard to this clone: This sample includes further DNA sequences coding for the same CDR3. The J gene is TRBJ2-1, the V gene TRBV5-4; TRBD1 aligns across 10 bases. The germline gives CDR1 SGHNT, CDR2 YYREEE (reference sequence). The CDR3 consists of 15 residues. Trimming removed 4 bases from V and 3 bases from J; junction bases left unmatched: 4. The CDR3 DNA sequence: TGTGCCAGCAGCCAGGACAGGGGGAGCTACAATGAGCAGTTCTTC. It specifies CASSQDRGSYNEQFF.

The chain carries TRBV4-1 and TRBJ2-4, with D maybe TRBD2 (6 bases). With 4 bases removed from V and 5 bases from J, the gap between germline ends came to 12 bases. This CDR3 is 14 amino acids long. Germline CDR1 reads MGHRA; CDR2 reads YSYEKL. Written as DNA, the CDR3 is TGCGCCAGCAGCCTCCGGGACTTCCAAAACATTCAGTACTTC. Protein: CASSLRDFQNIQYF.